What follows are 8 T cell receptor beta chains derived from one specimen sequenced in a study of lung T cells in sarcoidosis with Löfgren's syndrome. TCRdb passed the reads through MiXCR, listing each CDR3 protein once. The data hold 55,000 to 80,000 distinct CDR3 sequences, with 21% observed a single time. The sample was CD4+ T cells from PBMCs. These TCRs come from a human donor with sarcoidosis (Löfgren's syndrome or another form), or a control subject (not recorded which).

This clonotype has ten or more counts. The V gene is TRBV27, the J gene TRBJ2-2, with D perhaps matching TRBD2 (6 bases). Germline CDR1 MNHEY, CDR2 SMNVEV (reference sequence). The CDR3 has 14 residues. V was clipped by 5 bases and J by 8 bases, with 15 bases between them. This CDR3 is CASSRPGVPGELFF. The CDR3 DNA is TGTGCCAGCAGTCGGCCGGGGGTCCCAGGGGAGCTGTTTTTT.

This clonotype was counted many times. The J gene is TRBJ1-1, the V gene TRBV6-1; perhaps TRBD1 as D (5 bases). V dropped 4 bases and J dropped 10 bases, with 19 bases sitting between them. This CDR3 contains 14 residues. The germline gives CDR1 MNHNS, CDR2 SASEGT. The CDR3 DNA is TGTGCCAGCAGTGGGGATGCGGGGGACCTCCTAGCTTTCTTT. Amino acid sequence: CASSGDAGDLLAFF.

This clonotype was seen at least ten times. The rearrangement links TRBV7-2 to TRBJ2-1; D might be TRBD2 (5 bases). CDR3 length equals 16 residues. Germline assignment: CDR1 SGHTA and CDR2 FQGNSA. Trimming removed 1 base from V and 8 bases from J, with 18 bases in between. The CDR3 DNA sequence: TGTGCCAGCAGCTTAGTGGTCCAAGCGGTCGGCGATGAGCAGTTCTTC. This translates into CASSLVVQAVGDEQFF.

The chain uses TRBV4-1 and TRBJ2-7, with D uncertain. Trimming pared 0 bases from V and 8 bases from J, leaving 11 bases between. This CDR3 comprises 13 residues. Germline CDR1 MGHRA, CDR2 YSYEKL. The CDR3 loop reads CASSQDPQSKQYF. The CDR3 DNA follows: TGCGCCAGCAGCCAAGACCCACAGAGCAAGCAGTACTTC.

About this clonotype: The junction differs from germline at one of its ends, possibly a read error. The V call is TRBV27, the J call TRBJ2-5, with D possibly being TRBD2 (7 bases). Germline V CDR1 and CDR2: MNHEY, SMNVEV (reference sequence). The CDR3 spans 13 residues. The CDR3, as DNA: TGTACCAGCAGTCAAACAGGGAGGGAGACTCAGTACTTC. Residues: CTSSQTGRETQYF.

Only a few counts were recorded for this clonotype. The rearrangement links TRBV7-2 to TRBJ1-4, with 8 bases matching TRBD1. The V segment lost 4 bases and the J segment 0 bases; nucleotides outside the gene matches: 13. The length of the CDR3 is 19 residues. CDR1 is SGHTA and CDR2 is FQGNSA in the germline V gene. CDR3 sequence: CASSSPDRASMATNEKLFF. The CDR3 DNA reads TGTGCCAGCAGCTCACCGGACAGGGCTTCGATGGCAACTAATGAAAAACTGTTTTTT.

The chain has TRBV3-1 and TRBJ2-5, with 9 positions matching TRBD2. The CDR3 covers 15 residues. The V and J ends lost 4 bases and 4 bases, in that order; junction bases with no gene match: 7. From germline, CDR1 is LGHDT and CDR2 YNNKEL (reference sequence). The chain's CDR3 is CASSPGTSIAETQYF. The CDR3 DNA reads TGTGCCAGCAGCCCCGGGACTAGCATAGCAGAGACCCAGTACTTC.

With respect to this clonotype: A read error may explain this, as a much larger clone is one base away. This rearrangement joins TRBV6-1 to TRBJ1-5; TRBD1 agrees at 7 bases. This CDR3 has 14 amino acids. Trimming cost V 11 bases and J 2 bases; bases outside gene matches: 9. Per germline, CDR1 MNHNS and CDR2 SASEGT. DNA for the CDR3: TGTGCCGGCACCACAGGGGCGGGCAATCAGCCCCAGCATTTT. It codes for CAGTTGAGNQPQHF.